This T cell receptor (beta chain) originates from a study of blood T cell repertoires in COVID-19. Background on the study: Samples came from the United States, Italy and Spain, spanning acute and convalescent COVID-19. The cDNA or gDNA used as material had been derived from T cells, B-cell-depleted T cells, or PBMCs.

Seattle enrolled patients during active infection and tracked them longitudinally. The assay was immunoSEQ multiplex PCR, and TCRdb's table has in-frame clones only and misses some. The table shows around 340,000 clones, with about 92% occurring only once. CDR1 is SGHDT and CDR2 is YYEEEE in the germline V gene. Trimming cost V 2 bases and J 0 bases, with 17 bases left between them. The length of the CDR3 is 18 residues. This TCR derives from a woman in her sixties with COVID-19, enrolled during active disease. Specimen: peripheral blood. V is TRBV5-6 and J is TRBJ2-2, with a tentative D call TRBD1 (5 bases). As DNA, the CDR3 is TGTGCCAGCAGCTTCCCGGAGACAGCCTACACGAACACCGGGGAGCTGTTTTTT. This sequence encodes CASSFPETAYTNTGELFF.